The clone carrying this T cell receptor (beta chain) was observed a single time. This specimen comes from a study of T cell changes during pregnancy in multiple sclerosis. Trimming removed 4 bases from V and 4 bases from J, with 14 bases in between. Germline V gene lookup returns CDR1 SGHDT and CDR2 YYEEEE. There are 14 residues in the CDR3. Data came from immunoSEQ multiplex PCR; TCRdb stores just in-frame clones and leaves some out. The sample includes 85,000 to 100,000 clones, approximately 95% seen only once; the top ten take almost 1%. The TCR sequence derives from a female donor with multiple sclerosis, enrolled in a pregnancy study. The gene calls are TRBV5-6 and TRBJ1-1, with a possible D match to TRBD1 (6 bases). The input for sequencing was peripheral blood, taken after pregnancy. This chain's CDR3 is CASSRGGASTEAFF. CDR3 DNA: TGTGCCAGCAGCAGGGGGGGGGCGAGCACTGAAGCTTTCTTT. Full variable domain (rest looked up from reference TRBV5-6 and TRBJ1-1): DAGVTQSPTHLIKTRGQQVTLRCSPKSGHDTVSWYQQALGQGPQFIFQYYEEEERQRGNFPDRFSGHQFPNYSSELNVNALLLGDSALYLCASSRGGASTEAFFGQGTRLTVV.